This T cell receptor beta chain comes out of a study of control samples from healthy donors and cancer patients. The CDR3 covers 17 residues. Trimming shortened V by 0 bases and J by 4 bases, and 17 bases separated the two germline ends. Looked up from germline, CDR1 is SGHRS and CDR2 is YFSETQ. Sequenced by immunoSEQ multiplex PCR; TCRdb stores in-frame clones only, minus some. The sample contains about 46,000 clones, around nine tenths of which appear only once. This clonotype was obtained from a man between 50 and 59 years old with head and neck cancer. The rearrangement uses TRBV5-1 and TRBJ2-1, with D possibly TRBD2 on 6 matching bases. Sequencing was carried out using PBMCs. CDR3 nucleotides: TGCGCCAGCAGCTTGGCCCCCGTCCTAGCGACGTACAATGAGCAGTTCTTC. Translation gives CASSLAPVLATYNEQFF. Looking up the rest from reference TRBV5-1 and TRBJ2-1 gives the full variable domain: KAGVTQTPRYLIKTRGQQVTLSCSPISGHRSVSWYQQTPGQGLQFLFEYFSETQRNKGNFPGRFSGRQFSNSRSEMNVSTLELGDSALYLCASSLAPVLATYNEQFFGPGTRLTVL.